The sample holds one count of the clone carrying this TCR beta chain. The data stem from a study of blood T cell repertoires in COVID-19. Study summary: Sites across the United States, Italy and Spain contributed samples from acute and convalescent COVID-19. T cells, B-cell-depleted T cells, or PBMCs supplied cDNA or gDNA.

V shed 5 bases, J shed 6 bases, and the junction held 8 bases outside the gene matches. Germline CDR1 reads SGHDN; CDR2 reads FVKESK. This CDR3 is 15 amino acids long. Original methodology: From reference gene primer amplification, estimates of nucleated cell counts were derived. Profiling relied on immunoSEQ multiplex PCR, and the TCRdb table lists in-frame clones only, not all of them. D and trimming were read from the DNA, whereas the V and J calls and clone size are those reported in that table. The table shows some 38,000 clones, with around four fifths occurring only once. The sequence derives from a man aged 45 to 65 with active COVID-19. The sample consisted of peripheral blood. This chain connects TRBV14 to TRBJ2-3, with TRBD2 identical over 10 bases. CDR3 protein: CASSEPGLARDTQYF. Here the CDR3 DNA reads TGTGCCAGCAGCGAGCCGGGACTAGCGAGGGATACGCAGTATTTT.